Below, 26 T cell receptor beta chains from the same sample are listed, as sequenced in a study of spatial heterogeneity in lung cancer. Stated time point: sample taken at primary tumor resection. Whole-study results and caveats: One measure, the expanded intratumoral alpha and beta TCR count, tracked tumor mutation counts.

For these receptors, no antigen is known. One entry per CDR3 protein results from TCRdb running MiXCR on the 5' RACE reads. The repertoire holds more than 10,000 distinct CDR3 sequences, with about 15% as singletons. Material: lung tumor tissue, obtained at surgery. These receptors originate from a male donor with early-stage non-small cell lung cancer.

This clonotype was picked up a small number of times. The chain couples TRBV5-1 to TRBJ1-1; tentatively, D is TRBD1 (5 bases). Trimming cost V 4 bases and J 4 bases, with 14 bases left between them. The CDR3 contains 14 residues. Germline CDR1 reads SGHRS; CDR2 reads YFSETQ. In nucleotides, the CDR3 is TGCGCCAGCAGCATCAGGTTTGGGGGCACTGAAGCTTTCTTT. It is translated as CASSIRFGGTEAFF.

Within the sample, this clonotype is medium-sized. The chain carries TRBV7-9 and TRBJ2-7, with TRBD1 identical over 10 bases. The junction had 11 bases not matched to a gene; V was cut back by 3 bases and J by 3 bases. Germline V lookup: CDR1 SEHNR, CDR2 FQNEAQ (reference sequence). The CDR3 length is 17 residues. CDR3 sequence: CASSLRLPGQGYYEQYF. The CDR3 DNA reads TGTGCCAGCAGCTTGCGGCTACCGGGACAGGGGTACTACGAGCAGTACTTC.

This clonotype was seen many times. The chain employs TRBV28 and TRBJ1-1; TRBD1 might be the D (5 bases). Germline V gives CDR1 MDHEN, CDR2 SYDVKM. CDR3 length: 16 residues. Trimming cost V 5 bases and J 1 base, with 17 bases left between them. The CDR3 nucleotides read TGTGCCAGCAGTATACTATCCGGGACGGCGAACACTGAAGCTTTCTTT. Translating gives CASSILSGTANTEAFF.

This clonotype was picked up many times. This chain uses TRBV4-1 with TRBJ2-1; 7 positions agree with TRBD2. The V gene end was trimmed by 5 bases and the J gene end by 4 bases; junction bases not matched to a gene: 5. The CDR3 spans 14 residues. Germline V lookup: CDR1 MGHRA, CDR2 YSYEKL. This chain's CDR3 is CASSYQGGYNEQFF. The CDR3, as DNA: TGCGCCAGCAGCTACCAGGGAGGGTACAATGAGCAGTTCTTC.

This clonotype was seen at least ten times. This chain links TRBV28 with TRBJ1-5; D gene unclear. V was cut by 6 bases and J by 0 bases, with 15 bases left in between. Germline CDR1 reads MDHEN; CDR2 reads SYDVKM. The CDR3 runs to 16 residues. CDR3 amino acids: CASSSPGSISNQPQHF. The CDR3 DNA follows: TGTGCCAGCAGCTCCCCGGGGAGCATTAGCAATCAGCCCCAGCATTTT.

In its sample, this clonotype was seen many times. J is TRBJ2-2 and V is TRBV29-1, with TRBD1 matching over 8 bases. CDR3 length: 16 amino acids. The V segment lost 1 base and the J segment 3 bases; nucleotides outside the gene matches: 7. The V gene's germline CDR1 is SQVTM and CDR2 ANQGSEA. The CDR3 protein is CSVEVQQGADTGELFF. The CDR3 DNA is TGCAGCGTTGAAGTCCAGCAGGGGGCCGACACCGGGGAGCTGTTTTTT.

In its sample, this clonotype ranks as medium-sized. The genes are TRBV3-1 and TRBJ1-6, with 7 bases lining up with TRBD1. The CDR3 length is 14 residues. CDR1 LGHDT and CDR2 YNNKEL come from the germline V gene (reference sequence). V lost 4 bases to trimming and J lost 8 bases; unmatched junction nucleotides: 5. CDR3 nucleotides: TGTGCCAGCAGCCTGACAGGGACGGATTCACCCCTCCACTTT. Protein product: CASSLTGTDSPLHF.

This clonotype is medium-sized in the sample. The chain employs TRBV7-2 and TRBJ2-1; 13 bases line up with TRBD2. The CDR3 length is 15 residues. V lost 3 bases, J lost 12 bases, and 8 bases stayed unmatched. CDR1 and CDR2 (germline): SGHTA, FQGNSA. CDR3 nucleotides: TGTGCCAGCAGCTTCGAGGGACTAGCGGGATCGGTGCAGTTCTTC. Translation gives CASSFEGLAGSVQFF.

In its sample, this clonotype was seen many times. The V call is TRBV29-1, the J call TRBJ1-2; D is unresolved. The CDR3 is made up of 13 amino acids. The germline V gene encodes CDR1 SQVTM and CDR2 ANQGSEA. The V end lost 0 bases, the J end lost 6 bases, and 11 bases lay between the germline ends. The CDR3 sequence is CSVEDGVGNGYTF. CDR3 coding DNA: TGCAGCGTTGAAGATGGGGTAGGGAATGGCTACACCTTC.

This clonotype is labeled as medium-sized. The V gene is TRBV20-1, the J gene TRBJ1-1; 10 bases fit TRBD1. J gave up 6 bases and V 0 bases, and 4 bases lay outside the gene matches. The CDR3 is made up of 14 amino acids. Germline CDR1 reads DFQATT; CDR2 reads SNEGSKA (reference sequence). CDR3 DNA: TGCAGTGCTAGAGAAAGCGGACAGGGGGCTGAAGCTTTCTTT. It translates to CSARESGQGAEAFF.

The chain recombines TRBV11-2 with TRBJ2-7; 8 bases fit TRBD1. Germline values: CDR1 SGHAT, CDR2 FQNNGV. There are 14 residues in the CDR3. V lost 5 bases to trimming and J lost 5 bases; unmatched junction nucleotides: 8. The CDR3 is CASSTGQGRDEQYF. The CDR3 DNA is TGTGCCAGCAGCACCGGACAGGGTCGCGACGAGCAGTACTTC.

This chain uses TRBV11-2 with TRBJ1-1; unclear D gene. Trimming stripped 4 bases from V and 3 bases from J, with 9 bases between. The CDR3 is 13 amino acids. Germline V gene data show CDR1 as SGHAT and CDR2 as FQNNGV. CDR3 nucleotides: TGTGCCAGCAGCTCTACTTTGGACACTGAAGCTTTCTTT. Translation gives CASSSTLDTEAFF. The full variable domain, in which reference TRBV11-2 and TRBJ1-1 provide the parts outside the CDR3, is EAGVAQSPRYKIIEKRQSVAFWCNPISGHATLYWYQQILGQGPKLLIQFQNNGVVDDSQLPKDRFSAERLKGVDSTLKIQPAKLEDSAVYLCASSSTLDTEAFFGQGTRLTVV.

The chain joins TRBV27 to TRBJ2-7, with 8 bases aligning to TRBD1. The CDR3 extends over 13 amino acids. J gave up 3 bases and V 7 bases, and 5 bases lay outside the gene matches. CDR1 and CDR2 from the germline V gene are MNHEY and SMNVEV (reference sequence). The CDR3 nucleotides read TGTGCCAGCACAGGACAGGGACTCTACGAGCAGTACTTC. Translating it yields CASTGQGLYEQYF.

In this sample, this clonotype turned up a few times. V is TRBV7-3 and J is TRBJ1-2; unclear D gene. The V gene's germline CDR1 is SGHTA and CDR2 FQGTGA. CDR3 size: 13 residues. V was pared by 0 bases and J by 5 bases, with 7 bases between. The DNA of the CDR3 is TGTGCCAGCAGCTTAACGACGGCGTATGGCTACACCTTC. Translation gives CASSLTTAYGYTF.

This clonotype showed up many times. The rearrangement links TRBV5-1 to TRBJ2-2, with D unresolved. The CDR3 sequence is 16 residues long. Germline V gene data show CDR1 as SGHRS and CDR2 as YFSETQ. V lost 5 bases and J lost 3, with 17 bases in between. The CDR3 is CASRSGIQRDTGELFF. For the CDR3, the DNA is TGCGCCAGCAGATCAGGAATACAGCGCGACACCGGGGAGCTGTTTTTT.

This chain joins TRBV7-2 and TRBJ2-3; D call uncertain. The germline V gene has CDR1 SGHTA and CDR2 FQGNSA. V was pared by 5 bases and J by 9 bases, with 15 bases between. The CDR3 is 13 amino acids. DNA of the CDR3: TGTGCCAGCAGCCATCCGACCCTGGGCACGCAGTATTTT. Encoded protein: CASSHPTLGTQYF.

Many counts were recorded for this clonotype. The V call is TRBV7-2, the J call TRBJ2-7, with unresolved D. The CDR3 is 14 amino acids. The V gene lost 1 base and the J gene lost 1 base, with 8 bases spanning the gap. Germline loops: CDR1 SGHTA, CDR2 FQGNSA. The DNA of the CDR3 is TGTGCCAGCAGCTTAGGCCCCCGATCCTACGAGCAGTACTTC. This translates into CASSLGPRSYEQYF.

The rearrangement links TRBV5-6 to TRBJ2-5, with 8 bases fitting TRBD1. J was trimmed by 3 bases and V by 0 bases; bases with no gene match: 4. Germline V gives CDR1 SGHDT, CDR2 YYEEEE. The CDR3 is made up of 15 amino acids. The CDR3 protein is CASSLARQGKETQYF. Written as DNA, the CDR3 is TGTGCCAGCAGCTTGGCGAGACAGGGGAAAGAGACCCAGTACTTC.

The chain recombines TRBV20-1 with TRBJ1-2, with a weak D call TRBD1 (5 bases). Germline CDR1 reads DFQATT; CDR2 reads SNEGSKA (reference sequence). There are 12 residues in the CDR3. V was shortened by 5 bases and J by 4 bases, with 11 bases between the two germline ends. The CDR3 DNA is TGCAGTGCTCGGGACTTCCGCTATGGCTACACCTTC. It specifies CSARDFRYGYTF.

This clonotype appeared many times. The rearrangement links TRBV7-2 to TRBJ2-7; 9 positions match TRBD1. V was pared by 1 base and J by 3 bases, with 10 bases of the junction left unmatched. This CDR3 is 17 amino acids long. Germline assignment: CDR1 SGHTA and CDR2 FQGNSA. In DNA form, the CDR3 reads TGTGCCAGCAGCTTAGAGGGTTATGGGACAGGGAACTACGAGCAGTACTTC. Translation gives CASSLEGYGTGNYEQYF. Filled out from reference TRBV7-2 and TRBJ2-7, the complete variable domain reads GAGVSQSPSNKVTEKGKDVELRCDPISGHTALYWYRQSLGQGLEFLIYFQGNSAPDKSGLPSDRFSAERTGGSVSTLTIQRTQQEDSAVYLCASSLEGYGTGNYEQYFGPGTRLTVT.

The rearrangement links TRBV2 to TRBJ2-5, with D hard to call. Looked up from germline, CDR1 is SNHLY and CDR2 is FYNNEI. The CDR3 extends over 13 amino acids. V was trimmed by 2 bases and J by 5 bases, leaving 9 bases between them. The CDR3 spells CASSEQIGETQYF. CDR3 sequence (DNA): TGTGCCAGCAGTGAACAGATCGGGGAGACCCAGTACTTC.

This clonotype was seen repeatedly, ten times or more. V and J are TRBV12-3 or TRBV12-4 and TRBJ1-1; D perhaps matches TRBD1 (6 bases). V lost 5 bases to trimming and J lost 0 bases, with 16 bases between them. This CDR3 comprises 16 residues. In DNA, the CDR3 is TGTGCCAGCAGTGACCGACAGGCAATCCTGAACACTGAAGCTTTCTTT. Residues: CASSDRQAILNTEAFF.

The CDR3 loop is CASSLEFGRSSYNEQFF. CDR3 DNA: TGTGCCAGCAGCTTAGAATTTGGCAGGAGCTCCTACAATGAGCAGTTCTTC. The J gene is TRBJ2-1, the V gene TRBV11-2; D is unclear. CDR1 SGHAT and CDR2 FQNNGV come from the germline V gene. V was clipped by 0 bases and J by 0 bases, with 12 bases between them. The CDR3 sequence is 17 residues long.

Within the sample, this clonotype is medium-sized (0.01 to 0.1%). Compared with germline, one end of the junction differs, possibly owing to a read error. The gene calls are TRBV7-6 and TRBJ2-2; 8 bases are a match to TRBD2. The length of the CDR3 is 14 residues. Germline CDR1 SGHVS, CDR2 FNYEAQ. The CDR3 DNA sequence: TGTGCCAGCAGCCTAGCGGGCGACACCGGGGAGCTGTTTTTT. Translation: CASSLAGDTGELFF. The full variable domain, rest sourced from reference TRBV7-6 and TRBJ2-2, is GAGVSQSPRYKVTKRGQDVALRCDPISGHVSLYWYRQALGQGPEFLTYFNYEAQQDKSGLPNDRFSAERPEGSISTLTIQRTEQRDSAMYRCASSLAGDTGELFFGEGSRLTVL.

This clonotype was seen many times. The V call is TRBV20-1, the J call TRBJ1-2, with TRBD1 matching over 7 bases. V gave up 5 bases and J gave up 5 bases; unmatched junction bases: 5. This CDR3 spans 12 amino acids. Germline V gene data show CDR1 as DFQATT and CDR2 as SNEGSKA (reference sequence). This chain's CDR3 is CSAGQASYGYTF. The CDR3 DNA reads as TGCAGTGCTGGACAGGCCTCATATGGCTACACCTTC.

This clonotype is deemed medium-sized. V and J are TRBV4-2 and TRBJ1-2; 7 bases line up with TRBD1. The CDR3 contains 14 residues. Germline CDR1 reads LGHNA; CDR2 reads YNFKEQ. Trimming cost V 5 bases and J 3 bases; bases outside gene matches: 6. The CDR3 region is CASSGQVLYYGYTF. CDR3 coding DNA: TGTGCCAGCAGCGGACAGGTTCTCTACTATGGCTACACCTTC.